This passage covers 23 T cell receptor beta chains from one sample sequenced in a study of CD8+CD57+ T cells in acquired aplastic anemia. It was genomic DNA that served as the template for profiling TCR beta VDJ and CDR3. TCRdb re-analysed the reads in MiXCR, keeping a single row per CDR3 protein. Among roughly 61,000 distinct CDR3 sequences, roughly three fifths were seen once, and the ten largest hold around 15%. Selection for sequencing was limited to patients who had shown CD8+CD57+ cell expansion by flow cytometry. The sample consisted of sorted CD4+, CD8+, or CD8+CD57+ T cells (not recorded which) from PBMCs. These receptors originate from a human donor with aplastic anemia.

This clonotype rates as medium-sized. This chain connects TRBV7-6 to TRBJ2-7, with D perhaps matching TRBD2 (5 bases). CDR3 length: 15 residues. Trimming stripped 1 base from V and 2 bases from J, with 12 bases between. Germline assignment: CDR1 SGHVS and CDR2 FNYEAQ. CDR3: CASSLVAGSAYEQYV. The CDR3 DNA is TGTGCCAGCAGCTTAGTCGCGGGTTCGGCCTACGAGCAGTACGTC.

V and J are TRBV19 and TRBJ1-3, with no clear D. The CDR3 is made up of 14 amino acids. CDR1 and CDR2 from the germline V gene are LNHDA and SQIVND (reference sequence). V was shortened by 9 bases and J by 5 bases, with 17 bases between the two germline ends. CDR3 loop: CASSPASIRNTIYF. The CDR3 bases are TGTGCCAGCAGTCCTGCGTCCATACGAAACACCATATATTTT.

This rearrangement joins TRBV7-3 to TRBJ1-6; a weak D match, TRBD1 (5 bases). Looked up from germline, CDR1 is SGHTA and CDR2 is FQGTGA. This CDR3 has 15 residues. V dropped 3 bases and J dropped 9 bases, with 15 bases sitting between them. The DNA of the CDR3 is TGTGCCAGCAGCTTTAAAGGGGATGGGAGTTCACCCCTCCACTTT. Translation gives CASSFKGDGSSPLHF.

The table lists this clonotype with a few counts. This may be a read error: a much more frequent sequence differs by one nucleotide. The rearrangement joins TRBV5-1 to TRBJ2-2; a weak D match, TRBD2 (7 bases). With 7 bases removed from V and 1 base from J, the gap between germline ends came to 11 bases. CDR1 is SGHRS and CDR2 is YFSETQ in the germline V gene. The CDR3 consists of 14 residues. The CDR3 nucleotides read TGCGCCAGCGGCGGGGGCCTGAACACCGGGGAGCTGTTTTTT. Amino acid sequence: CASGGGLNTGELFF.

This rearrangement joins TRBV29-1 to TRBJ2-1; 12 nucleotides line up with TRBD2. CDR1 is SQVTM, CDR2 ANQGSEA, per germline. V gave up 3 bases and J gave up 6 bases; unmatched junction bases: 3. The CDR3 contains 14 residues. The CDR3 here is CSVELAGGPNEQFF. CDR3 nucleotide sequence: TGCAGCGTTGAGCTAGCGGGGGGGCCCAATGAGCAGTTCTTC.

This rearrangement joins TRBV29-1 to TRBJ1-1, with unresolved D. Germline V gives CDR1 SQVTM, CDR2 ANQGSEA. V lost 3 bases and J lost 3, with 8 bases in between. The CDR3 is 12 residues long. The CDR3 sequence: CSVEGLYTEAFF. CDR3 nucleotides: TGCAGCGTTGAGGGGTTGTACACTGAAGCTTTCTTT.

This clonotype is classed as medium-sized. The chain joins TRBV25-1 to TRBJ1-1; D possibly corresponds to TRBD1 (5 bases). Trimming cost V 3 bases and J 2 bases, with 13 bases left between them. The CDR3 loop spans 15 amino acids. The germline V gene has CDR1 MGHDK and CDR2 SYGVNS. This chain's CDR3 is CASSDSQGINTEAFF. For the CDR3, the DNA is TGTGCCAGCAGTGACTCGCAGGGTATTAACACTGAAGCTTTCTTT.

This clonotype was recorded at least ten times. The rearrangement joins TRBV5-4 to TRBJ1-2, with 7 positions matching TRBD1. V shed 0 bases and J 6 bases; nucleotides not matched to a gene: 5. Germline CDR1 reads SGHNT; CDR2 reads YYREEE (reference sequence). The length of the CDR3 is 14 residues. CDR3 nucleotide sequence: TGTGCCAGCAGCTTGGGCAGGGGGAGAGATGGCTACACCTTC. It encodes CASSLGRGRDGYTF.

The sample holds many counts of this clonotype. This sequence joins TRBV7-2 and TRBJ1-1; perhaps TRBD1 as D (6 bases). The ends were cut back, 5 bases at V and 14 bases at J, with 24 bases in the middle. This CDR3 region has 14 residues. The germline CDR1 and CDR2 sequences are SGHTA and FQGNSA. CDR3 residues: CASSPSPGTYRAFF. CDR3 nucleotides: TGTGCCAGCAGCCCATCACCCGGAACGTACAGGGCATTCTTT.

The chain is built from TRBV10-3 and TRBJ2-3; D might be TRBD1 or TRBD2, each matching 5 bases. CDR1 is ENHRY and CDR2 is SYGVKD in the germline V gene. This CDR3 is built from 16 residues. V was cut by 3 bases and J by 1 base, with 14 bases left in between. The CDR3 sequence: CAISERAGSGTDTQYF. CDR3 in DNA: TGTGCCATCAGTGAAAGGGCAGGGAGTGGCACAGATACGCAGTATTTT.

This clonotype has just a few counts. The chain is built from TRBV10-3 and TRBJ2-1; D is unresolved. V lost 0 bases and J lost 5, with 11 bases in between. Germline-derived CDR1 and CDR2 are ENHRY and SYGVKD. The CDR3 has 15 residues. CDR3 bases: TGTGCCATCAGTGAGTCTTTATACGGAAACAATGAGCAGTTCTTC. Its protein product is CAISESLYGNNEQFF.

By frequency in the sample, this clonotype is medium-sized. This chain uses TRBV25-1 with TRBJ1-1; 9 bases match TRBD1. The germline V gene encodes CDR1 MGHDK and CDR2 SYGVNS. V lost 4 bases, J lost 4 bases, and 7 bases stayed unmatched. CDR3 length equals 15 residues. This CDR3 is CASSGQGEVPTEAFF. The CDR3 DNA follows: TGTGCCAGCAGTGGACAGGGGGAAGTTCCCACTGAAGCTTTCTTT.

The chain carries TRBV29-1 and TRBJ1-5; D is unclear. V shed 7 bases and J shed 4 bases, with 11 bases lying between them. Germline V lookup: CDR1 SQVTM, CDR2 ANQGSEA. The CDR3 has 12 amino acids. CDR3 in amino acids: CSAQDGNQPQHF. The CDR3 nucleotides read TGCAGCGCTCAAGACGGGAATCAGCCCCAGCATTTT. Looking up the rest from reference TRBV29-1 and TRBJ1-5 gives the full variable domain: SAVISQKPSRDICQRGTSLTIQCQVDSQVTMMFWYRQQPGQSLTLIATANQGSEATYESGFVIDKFPISRPNLTFSTLTVSNMSPEDSSIYLCSAQDGNQPQHFGDGTRLSIL.

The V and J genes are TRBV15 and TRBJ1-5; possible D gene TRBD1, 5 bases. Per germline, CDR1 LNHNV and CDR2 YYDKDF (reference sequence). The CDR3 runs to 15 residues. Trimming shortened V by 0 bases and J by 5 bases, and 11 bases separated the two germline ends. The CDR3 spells CATSRDSRADQPQHF. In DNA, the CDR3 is TGTGCCACCAGCAGAGATAGCAGGGCTGATCAGCCCCAGCATTTT.

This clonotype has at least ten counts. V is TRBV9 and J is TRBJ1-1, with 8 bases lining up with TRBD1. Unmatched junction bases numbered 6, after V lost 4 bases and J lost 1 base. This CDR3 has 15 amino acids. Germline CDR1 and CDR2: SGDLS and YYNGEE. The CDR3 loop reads CASSLSGGGNTEAFF. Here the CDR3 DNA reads TGTGCCAGCAGCTTATCAGGGGGCGGGAACACTGAAGCTTTCTTT.

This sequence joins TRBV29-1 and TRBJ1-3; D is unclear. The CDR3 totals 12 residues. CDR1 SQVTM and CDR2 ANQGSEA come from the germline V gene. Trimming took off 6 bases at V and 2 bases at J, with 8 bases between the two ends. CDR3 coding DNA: TGCAGCGTCCCGACAACTGGAAACACCATATATTTT. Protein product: CSVPTTGNTIYF. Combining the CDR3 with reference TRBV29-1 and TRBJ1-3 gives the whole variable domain SAVISQKPSRDICQRGTSLTIQCQVDSQVTMMFWYRQQPGQSLTLIATANQGSEATYESGFVIDKFPISRPNLTFSTLTVSNMSPEDSSIYLCSVPTTGNTIYFGEGSWLTVV.

The CDR3 region has the DNA TGTGCCACCAGCCAGCGATCCGGGACAGGGCAGTTCTTC. This gives the protein CATSQRSGTGQFF. The V call is TRBV15, the J call TRBJ2-1, with 8 bases that match TRBD1. V was pared by 5 bases and J by 12 bases, with 9 bases of the junction left unmatched. The V gene's germline CDR1 is LNHNV and CDR2 YYDKDF (reference sequence). There are 13 residues in the CDR3.

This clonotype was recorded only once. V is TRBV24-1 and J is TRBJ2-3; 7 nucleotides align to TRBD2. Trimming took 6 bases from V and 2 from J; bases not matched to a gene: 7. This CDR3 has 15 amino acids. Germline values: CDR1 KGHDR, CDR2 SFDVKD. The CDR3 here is CATSRWRGNTDTQYF. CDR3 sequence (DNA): TGTGCCACCAGTAGGTGGCGGGGGAACACAGATACGCAGTATTTT.

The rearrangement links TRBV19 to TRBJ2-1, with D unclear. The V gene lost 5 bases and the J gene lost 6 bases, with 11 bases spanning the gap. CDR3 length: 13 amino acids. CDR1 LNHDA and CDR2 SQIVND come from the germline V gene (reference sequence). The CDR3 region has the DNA TGTGCCAGTAGTTTAGGACCACTCAATGAGCAGTTCTTC. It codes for CASSLGPLNEQFF.

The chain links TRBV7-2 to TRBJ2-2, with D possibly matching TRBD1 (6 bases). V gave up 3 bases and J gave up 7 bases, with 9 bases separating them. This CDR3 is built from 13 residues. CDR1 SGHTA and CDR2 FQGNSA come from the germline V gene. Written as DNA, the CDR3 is TGTGCCAGCAGCTTGGGGGCTTTCGGGGAGCTGTTTTTT. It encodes CASSLGAFGELFF.

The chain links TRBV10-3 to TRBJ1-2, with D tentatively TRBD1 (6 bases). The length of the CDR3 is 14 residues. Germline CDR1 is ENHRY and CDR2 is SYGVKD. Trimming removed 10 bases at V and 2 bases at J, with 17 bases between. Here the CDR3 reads CASKTGISNYGYTF. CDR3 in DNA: TGTGCCAGCAAAACAGGGATTTCCAACTATGGCTACACCTTC.

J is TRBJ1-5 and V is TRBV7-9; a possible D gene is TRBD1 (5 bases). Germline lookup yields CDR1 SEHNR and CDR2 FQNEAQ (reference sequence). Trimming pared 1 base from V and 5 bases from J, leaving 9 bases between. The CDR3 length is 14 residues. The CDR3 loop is CASSLDGGYQPQHF. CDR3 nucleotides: TGTGCCAGCAGCTTAGACGGGGGATATCAGCCCCAGCATTTT.

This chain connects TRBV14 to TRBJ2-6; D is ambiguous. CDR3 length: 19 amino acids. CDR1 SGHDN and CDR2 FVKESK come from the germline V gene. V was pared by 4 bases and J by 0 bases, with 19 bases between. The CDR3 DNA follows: TGTGCCAGCAGCCCTACCTTGGTCCCCACGAGCTCTGGGGCCAACGTCCTGACTTTC. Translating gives CASSPTLVPTSSGANVLTF.